Detailed here is one TCR beta chain. Only in-frame clones appear in the TCRdb table, and some are missing; sequencing was by immunoSEQ multiplex PCR. The table lists tens of thousands of clones, over 75% of them singletons. Per the germline V gene, CDR1 is KGHSH and CDR2 is LQKENI. V was shortened by 4 bases and J by 4 bases, with 22 bases between the two germline ends. The length of the CDR3 is 17 residues. The record originates from a study of blood T cell repertoires in COVID-19. V usage is TRBV18 and J usage is TRBJ1-1, with D possibly being TRBD1 (6 bases). The source is an elderly man with COVID-19, enrolled during active disease. The sample taken for sequencing was peripheral blood. The CDR3 region is CASSLQLTDGGRTEAFF. In DNA, the CDR3 is TGTGCCAGCTCACTCCAACTGACGGACGGGGGGCGCACTGAAGCTTTCTTT.